This entry is about one TCR beta chain. The data stem from a study of blood T cell repertoires in COVID-19. The CDR3 has 16 amino acids. CDR1 is WSHSY, CDR2 SAAADI, per germline. The J segment lost 2 bases and the V segment lost 8 bases, leaving 9 bases of the junction unmatched. Only in-frame clones appear in the TCRdb table, and some are missing; sequencing was by immunoSEQ multiplex PCR. The table includes hundreds of thousands of clones, 75% to 90% detected once. Sequencing used PBMCs or T cells enriched from blood (not recorded which). The rearrangement uses TRBV10-2 and TRBJ2-2; 9 bases line up with TRBD2. This clonotype was obtained from a man aged 30 to 39 who had recovered from COVID-19. CDR3: CASYIRLAANTGELFF. As DNA, the CDR3 is TGCGCCAGCTATATTAGACTAGCGGCAAACACCGGGGAGCTGTTTTTT.